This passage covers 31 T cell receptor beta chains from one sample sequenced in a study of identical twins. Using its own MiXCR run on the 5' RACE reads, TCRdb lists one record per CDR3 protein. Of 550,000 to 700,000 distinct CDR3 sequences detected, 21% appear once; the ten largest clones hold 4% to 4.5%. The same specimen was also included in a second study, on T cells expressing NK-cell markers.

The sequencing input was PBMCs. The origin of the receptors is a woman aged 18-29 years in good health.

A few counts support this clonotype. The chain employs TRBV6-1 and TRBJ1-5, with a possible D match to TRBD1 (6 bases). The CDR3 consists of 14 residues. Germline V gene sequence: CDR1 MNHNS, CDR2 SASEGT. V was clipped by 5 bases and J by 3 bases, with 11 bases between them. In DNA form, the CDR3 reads TGTGCCAGCAGTCGGACAGTTTACAATCAGCCCCAGCATTTT. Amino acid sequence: CASSRTVYNQPQHF.

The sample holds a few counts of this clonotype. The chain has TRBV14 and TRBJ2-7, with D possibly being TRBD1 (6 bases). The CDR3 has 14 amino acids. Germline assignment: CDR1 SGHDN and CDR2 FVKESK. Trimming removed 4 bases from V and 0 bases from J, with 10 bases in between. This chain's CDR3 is CASSPQGFSYEQYF. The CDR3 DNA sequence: TGTGCCAGCAGCCCACAGGGTTTCTCCTACGAGCAGTACTTC.

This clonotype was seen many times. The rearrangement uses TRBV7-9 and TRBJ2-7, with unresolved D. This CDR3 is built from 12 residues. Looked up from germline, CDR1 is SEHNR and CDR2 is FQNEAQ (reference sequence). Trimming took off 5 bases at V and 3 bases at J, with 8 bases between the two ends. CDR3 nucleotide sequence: TGTGCCAGCAGCCCGTTAAACTACGAGCAGTACTTC. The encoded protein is CASSPLNYEQYF.

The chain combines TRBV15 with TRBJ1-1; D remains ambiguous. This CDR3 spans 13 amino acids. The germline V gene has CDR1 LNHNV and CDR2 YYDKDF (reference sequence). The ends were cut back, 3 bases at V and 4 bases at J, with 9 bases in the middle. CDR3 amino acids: CATSRVWGTEAFF. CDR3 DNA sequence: TGTGCCACCAGCAGGGTTTGGGGCACTGAAGCTTTCTTT.

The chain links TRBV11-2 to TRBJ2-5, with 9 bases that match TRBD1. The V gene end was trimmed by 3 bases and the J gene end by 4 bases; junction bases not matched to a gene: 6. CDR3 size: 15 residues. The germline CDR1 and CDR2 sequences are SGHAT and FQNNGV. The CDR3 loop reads CASSFEQGARETQYF. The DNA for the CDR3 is TGTGCCAGCAGCTTCGAACAGGGGGCGCGAGAGACCCAGTACTTC.

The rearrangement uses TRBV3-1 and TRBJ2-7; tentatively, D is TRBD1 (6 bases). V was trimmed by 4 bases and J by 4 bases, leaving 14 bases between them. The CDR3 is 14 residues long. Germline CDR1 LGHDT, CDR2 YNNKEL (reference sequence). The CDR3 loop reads CASSPRAGQYEQYF. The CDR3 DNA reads TGTGCCAGCAGCCCCCGGGCAGGACAGTACGAGCAGTACTTC.

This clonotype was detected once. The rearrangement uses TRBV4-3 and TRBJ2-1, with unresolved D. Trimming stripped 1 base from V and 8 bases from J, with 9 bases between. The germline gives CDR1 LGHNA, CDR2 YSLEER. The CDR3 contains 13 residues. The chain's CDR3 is CASSQVRSHEQFF. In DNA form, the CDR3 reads TGCGCCAGCAGCCAAGTACGGAGCCATGAGCAGTTCTTC.

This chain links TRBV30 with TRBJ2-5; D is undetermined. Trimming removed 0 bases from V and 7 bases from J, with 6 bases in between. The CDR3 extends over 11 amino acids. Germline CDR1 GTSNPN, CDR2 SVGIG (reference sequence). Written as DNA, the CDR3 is TGTGCCTGGAGTGTACTTGGGACCCAGTACTTC. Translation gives CAWSVLGTQYF.

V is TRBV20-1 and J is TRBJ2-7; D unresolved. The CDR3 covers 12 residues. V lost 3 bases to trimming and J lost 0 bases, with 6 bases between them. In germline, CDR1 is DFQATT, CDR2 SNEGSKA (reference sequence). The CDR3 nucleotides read TGCAGTGCTAGCCTGTTCTCCTACGAGCAGTACTTC. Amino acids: CSASLFSYEQYF.

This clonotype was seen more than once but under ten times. The CDR3 nucleotides are TGCGCCAGTCGCAACCTGGGACAGGCTAATGAAAAACTGTTTTTT. It encodes CASRNLGQANEKLFF. This rearrangement joins TRBV5-1 to TRBJ1-4; TRBD1 matches 8 bases. The length of the CDR3 is 15 residues. Germline trimming cut 8 bases from V and 3 bases from J; bases unmatched to any gene: 9. CDR1 is SGHRS and CDR2 is YFSETQ in the germline V gene.

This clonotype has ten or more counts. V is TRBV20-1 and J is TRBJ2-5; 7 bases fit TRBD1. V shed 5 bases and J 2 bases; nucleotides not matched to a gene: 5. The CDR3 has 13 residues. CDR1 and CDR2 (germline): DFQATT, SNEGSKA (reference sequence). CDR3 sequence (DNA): TGCAGTGCTCTCCGGACAGGACAAGAGACCCAGTACTTC. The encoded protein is CSALRTGQETQYF.

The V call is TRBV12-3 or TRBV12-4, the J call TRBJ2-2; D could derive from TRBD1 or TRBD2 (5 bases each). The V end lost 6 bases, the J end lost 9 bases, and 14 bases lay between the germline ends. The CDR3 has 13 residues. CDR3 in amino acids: CASSNRGVRELFF. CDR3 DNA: TGTGCCAGCAGCAATAGAGGGGTACGGGAGCTGTTTTTT.

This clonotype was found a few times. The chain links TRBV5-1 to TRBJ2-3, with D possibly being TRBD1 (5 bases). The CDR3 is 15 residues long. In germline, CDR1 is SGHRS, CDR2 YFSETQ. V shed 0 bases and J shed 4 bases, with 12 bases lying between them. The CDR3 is CASSLALPGSDTQYF. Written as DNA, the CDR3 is TGCGCCAGCAGCTTGGCTCTACCAGGGTCAGATACGCAGTATTTT.

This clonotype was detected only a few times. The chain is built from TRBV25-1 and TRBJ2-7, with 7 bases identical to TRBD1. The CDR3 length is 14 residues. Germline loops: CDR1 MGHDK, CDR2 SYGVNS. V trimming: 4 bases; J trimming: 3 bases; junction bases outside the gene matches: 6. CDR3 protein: CASSVTGPNYEQYF. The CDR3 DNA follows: TGTGCCAGCAGTGTGACAGGGCCGAACTACGAGCAGTACTTC.

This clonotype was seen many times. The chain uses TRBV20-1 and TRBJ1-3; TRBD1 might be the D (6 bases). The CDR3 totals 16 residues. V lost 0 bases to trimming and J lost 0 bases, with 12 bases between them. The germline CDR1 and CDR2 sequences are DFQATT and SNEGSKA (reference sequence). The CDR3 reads CSARDPGAHSGNTIYF. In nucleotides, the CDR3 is TGCAGTGCTAGAGACCCGGGGGCACACTCTGGAAACACCATATATTTT.

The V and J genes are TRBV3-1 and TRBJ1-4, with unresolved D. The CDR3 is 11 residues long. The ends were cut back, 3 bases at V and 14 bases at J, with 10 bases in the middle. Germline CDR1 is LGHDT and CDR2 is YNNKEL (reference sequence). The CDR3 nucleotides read TGTGCCAGCAGCCACGCGAGAATGCTGTTTTTT. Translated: CASSHARMLFF.

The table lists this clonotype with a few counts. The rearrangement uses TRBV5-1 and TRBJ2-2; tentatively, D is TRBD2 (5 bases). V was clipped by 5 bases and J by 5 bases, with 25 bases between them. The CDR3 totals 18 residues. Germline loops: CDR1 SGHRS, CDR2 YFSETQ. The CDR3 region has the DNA TGCGCCAGCAGATTGCCCGGGTTTTTAGCGCCGCGGACCGGGGAGCTGTTTTTT. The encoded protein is CASRLPGFLAPRTGELFF.

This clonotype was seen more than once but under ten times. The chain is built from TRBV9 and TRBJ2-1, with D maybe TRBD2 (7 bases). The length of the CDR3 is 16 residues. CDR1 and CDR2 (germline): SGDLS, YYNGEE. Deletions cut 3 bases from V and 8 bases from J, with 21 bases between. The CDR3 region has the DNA TGTGCCAGCAGCGCGGGGGGCAGCCCCATGCTCGATGAGCAGTTCTTC. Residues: CASSAGGSPMLDEQFF. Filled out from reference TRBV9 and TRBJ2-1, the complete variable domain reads DSGVTQTPKHLITATGQRVTLRCSPRSGDLSVYWYQQSLDQGLQFLIQYYNGEERAKGNILERFSAQQFPDLHSELNLSSLELGDSALYFCASSAGGSPMLDEQFFGPGTRLTVL.

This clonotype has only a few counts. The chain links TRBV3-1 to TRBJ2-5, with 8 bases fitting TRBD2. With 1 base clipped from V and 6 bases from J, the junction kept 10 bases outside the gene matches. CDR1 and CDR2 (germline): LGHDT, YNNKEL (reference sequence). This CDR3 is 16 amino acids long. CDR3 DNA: TGTGCCAGCAGCCAAGGGGGCGGGGGGACGGGAAAGACCCAGTACTTC. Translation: CASSQGGGGTGKTQYF.

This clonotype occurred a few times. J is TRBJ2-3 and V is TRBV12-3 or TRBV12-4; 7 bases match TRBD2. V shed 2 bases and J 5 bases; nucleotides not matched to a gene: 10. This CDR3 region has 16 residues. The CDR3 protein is CASSLTRAGDGDTQYF. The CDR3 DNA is TGTGCCAGCAGTTTAACCCGTGCGGGAGATGGAGATACGCAGTATTTT.

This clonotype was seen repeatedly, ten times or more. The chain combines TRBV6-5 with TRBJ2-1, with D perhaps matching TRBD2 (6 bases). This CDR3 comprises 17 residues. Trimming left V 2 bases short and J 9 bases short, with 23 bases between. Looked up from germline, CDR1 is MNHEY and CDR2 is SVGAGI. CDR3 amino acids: CASSYPKGRGKVGEQFF. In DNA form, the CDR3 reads TGTGCCAGCAGTTACCCAAAAGGTCGCGGGAAGGTGGGTGAGCAGTTCTTC.

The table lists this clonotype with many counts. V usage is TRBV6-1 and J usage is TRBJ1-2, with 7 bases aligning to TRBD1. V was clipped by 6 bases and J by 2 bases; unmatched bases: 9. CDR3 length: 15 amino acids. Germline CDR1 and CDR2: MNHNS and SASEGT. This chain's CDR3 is CASRNVDRENYGYTF. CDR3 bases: TGTGCCAGCAGAAACGTCGACAGGGAGAACTATGGCTACACCTTC.

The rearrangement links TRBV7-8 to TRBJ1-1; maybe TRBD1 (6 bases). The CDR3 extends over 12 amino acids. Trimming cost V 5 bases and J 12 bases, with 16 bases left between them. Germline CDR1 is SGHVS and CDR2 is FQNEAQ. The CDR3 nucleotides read TGTGCCAGCAGCATAGGGACACCCTATACTTTCTTT. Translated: CASSIGTPYTFF.

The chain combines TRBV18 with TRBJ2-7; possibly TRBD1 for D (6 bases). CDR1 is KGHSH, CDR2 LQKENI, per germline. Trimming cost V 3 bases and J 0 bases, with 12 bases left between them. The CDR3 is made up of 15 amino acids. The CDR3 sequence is CASSPTTGFSYEQYF. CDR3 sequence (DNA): TGTGCCAGCTCACCTACGACAGGTTTCTCCTACGAGCAGTACTTC.

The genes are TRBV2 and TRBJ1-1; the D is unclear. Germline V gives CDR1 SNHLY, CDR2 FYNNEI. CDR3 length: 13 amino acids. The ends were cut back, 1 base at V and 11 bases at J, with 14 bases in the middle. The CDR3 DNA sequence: TGTGCCAGCAGTGAAGATGTGGTGCTTGCTGCTTTCTTT. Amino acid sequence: CASSEDVVLAAFF.

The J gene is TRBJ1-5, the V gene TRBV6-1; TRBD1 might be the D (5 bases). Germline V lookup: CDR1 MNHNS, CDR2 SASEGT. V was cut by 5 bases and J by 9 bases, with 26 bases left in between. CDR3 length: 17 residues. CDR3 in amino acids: CASSRALGPGISGPQHF. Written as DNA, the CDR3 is TGTGCCAGCAGTCGGGCATTAGGGCCAGGGATTTCGGGGCCCCAGCATTTT.

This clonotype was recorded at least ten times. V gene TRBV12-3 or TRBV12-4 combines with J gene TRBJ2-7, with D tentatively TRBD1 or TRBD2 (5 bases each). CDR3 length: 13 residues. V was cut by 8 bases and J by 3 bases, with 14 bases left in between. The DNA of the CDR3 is TGTGCCAGCGGTCGATGGGGGAGCTACGAGCAGTACTTC. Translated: CASGRWGSYEQYF.

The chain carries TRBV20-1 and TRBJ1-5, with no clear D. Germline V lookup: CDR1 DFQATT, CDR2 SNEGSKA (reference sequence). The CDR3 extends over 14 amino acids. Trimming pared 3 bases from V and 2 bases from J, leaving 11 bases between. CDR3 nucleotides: TGCAGTGCTAGGTCCCGGGGAGGCAATCAGCCCCAGCATTTT. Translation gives CSARSRGGNQPQHF.

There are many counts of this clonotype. DNA of the CDR3: TGTGCCATCAGTGGAACCGGGACAGAAAGAGCTTTCTTT. The encoded protein is CAISGTGTERAFF. The chain is built from TRBV10-3 and TRBJ1-1; 7 positions agree with TRBD1. The germline gives CDR1 ENHRY, CDR2 SYGVKD. There are 13 residues in the CDR3. Germline trimming cut 4 bases from V and 10 bases from J; bases unmatched to any gene: 9.

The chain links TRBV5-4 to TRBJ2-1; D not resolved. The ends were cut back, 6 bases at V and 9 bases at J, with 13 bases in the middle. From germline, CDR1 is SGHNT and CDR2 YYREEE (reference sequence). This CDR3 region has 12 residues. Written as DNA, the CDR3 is TGTGCCAGCACCACGCCCCCCCGTGAGCAGTTCTTC. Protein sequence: CASTTPPREQFF.

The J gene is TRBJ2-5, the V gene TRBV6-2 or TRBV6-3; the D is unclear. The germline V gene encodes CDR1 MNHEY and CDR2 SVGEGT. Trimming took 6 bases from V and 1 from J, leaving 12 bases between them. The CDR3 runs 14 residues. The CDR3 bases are TGTGCCAGCAGCCCCATGGGCGGCCAAGAGACCCAGTACTTC. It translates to CASSPMGGQETQYF.